Described below is a single T cell receptor beta chain sequence and its context. Antigen unknown. For the second PCR, which ran for about 7 to 11 cycles, a sample-barcoded 5' primer and a J-beta primer mix were used. MiXCR, run by TCRdb on the 5' RACE reads, gives a single entry per CDR3 protein. The table shows around 1,700,000 distinct CDR3 sequences, with 28% occurring only once. The data stem from a study of blood T cells in healthy people across ages. Study as a whole: The template switching approach captured approximately one barcoded beta molecule for every two T cells. Study results and limitations: With age, beta diversity per million T cells declined roughly linearly, significantly by around 43. Naive T cell percentage strongly correlated with TCR beta diversity. The CMV status of each donor remained undetermined, and this could have confounded shifts in expanded clonotypes.

This CDR3 has 15 residues. The V gene lost 3 bases and the J gene lost 4 bases, with 13 bases spanning the gap. CDR1 SNHLY and CDR2 FYNNEI come from the germline V gene. The chain joins TRBV2 to TRBJ2-1; no reliable D call. This sequence originates from a woman aged 25 to 39 in good health. The sequencing sample was made of blood. The CDR3 coding sequence is TGTGCCAGCAGTGACGCCACATACCAGTACAATGAGCAGTTCTTC. It yields the protein CASSDATYQYNEQFF.